The T cell receptor beta chain under discussion was sequenced for a study of spatial heterogeneity in lung cancer. Study context: Follow-up PBMC samples were sequenced when available, at a median of roughly 2 years after resection.

Individual TCR cDNA molecules each bore their own unique molecular identifier. MiXCR, run by TCRdb on the 5' RACE reads, gives a single entry per CDR3 protein. The sample shows tens of thousands of distinct CDR3 sequences, 8.5% to 10% of them seen only once. The sample's time point: blood at routine non-recurrence follow-up after resection. Tumor, nontumor lung or frozen PBMC supplied whole RNA, sequenced without sorting. V trimming: 3 bases; J trimming: 3 bases; junction bases outside the gene matches: 12. The CDR3 consists of 17 residues. Germline V lookup: CDR1 KGHSH, CDR2 LQKENI. The sample in question was PBMCs, obtained at follow-up. This chain joins TRBV18 and TRBJ2-5; 8 bases fit TRBD1. The sequence came from a male donor with early-stage non-small cell lung cancer. The CDR3 DNA is TGTGCCAGCTCACCCGGCCATGGACAGGGAGAAAAAGAGACCCAGTACTTC. Its protein product is CASSPGHGQGEKETQYF.